This T cell receptor (beta chain) appears in the sequencing data of a study of control samples from healthy donors and cancer patients. The repertoire was sequenced with immunoSEQ multiplex PCR; TCRdb's copy has only in-frame clones and lacks some. There are under 200,000 clones in the sample; about 86% occur only once, and 4.9% lies in the top ten. Germline CDR1 is SGHNT and CDR2 is YYREEE (reference sequence). The CDR3 runs 14 residues. Trimming shortened V by 1 base and J by 0 bases, and 7 bases separated the two germline ends. The specimen sequenced was blood. This chain links TRBV5-4 with TRBJ1-1; D ambiguous. This receptor was taken from a woman aged 30 to 39 in good health. In nucleotides, the CDR3 is TGTGCCAGCAGCTTGTTAGAGATGAACACTGAAGCTTTCTTT. It specifies CASSLLEMNTEAFF. Full variable domain (outside the CDR3, taken from reference TRBV5-4 and TRBJ1-1): ETGVTQSPTHLIKTRGQQVTLRCSSQSGHNTVSWYQQALGQGPQFIFQYYREEENGRGNFPPRFSGLQFPNYSSELNVNALELDDSALYLCASSLLEMNTEAFFGQGTRLTVV.